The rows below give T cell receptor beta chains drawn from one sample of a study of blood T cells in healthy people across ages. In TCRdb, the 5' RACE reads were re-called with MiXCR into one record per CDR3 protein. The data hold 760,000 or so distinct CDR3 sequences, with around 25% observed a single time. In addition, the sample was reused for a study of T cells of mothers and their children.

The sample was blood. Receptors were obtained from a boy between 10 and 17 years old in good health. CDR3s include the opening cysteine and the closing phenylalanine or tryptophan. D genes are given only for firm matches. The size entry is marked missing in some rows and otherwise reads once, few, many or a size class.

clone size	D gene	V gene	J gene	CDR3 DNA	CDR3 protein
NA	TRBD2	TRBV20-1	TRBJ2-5	TGCAGCGCCGCGGATGGGAGGGCAACGGAAGAGACCCAGTACTTC	CSAADGRATEETQYF
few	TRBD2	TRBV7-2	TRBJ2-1	TGTGCCAGCAGCTTACCGACTAGCGGGGGGGCTGTAGATGAGCAGTTCTTC	CASSLPTSGGAVDEQFF
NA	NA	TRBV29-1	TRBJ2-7	TGCAGCGTTGGTTGGGACATCTCCTACGAGCAGTACTTC	CSVGWDISYEQYF
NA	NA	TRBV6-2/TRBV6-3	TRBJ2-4	TGTGCCAGCAGCTTCAGACAGTTTGCCAAAAACATTCAGTACTTC	CASSFRQFAKNIQYF
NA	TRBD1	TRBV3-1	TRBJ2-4	TGTGCCAGCAGCCCCCACAGGGGATTGGACATTCAGTACTTC	CASSPHRGLDIQYF
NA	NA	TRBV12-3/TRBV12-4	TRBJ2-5	TGTGCCAGCAGTTTGTCCATGCAGGCCCAGTACTTC	CASSLSMQAQYF
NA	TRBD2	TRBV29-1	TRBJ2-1	TGCAGCGTTCTGGGTAGTAGCGGGAGGAATGAGCAGTTCTTC	CSVLGSSGRNEQFF
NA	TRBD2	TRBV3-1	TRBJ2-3	TGTGCCAGCAGCCAAGAGTTCGCTAGCGGGGGAGAAACAGATACGCAGTATTTT	CASSQEFASGGETDTQYF
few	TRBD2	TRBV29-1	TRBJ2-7	TGCAGCGTTGAAATGGCTAGCGGCGAGCAGTACTTC	CSVEMASGEQYF
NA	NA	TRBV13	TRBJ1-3	TGTGCCAGCAGCTTAGGCCCCTCTGGAAACACCATATATTTT	CASSLGPSGNTIYF
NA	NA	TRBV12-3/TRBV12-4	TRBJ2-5	TGTGCCAGCAGAGGGGTACAAGAGACCCAGTACTTC	CASRGVQETQYF
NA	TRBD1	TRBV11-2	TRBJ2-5	TGTGCCAGCAGCTTAGAAGGGGCCCGACAGGGTGGAGAGACCCAGTACTTC	CASSLEGARQGGETQYF
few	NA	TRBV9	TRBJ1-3	TGTGCCAGCAGCGCCCGTCCCGGGACGGTACCGCTAAGCTCTGGAAACACCATATATTTT	CASSARPGTVPLSSGNTIYF
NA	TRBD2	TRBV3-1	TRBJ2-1	TGTGCCAGCAGCCAAGACAGCGGGGGTTACAATGAGCAGTTCTTC	CASSQDSGGYNEQFF